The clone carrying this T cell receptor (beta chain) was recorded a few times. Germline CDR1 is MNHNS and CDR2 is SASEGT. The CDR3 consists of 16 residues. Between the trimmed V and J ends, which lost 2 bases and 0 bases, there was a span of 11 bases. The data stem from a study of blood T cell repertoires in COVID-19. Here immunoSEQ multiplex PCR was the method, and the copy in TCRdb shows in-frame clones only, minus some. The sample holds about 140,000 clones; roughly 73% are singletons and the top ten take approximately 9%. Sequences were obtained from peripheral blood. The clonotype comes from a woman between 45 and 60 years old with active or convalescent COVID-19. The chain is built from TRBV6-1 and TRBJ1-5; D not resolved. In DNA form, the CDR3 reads TGTGCCAGCAGTGAATCCACAGCATATAGCAATCAGCCCCAGCATTTT. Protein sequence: CASSESTAYSNQPQHF.